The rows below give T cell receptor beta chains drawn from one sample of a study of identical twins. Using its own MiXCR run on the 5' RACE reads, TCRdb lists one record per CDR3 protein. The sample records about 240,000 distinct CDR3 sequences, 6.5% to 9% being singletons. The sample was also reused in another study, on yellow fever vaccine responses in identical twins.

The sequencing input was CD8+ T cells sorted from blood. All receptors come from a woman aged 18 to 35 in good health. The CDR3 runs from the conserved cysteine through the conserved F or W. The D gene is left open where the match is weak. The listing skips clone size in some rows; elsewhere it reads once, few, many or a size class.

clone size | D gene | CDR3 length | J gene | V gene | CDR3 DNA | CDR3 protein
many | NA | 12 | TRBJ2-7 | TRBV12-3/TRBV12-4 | TGTGCCAGCAGCCAGGTATTCTACGAGCAGTACTTC | CASSQVFYEQYF
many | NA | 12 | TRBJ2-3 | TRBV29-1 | TGCAGCGTTGAAGAGGTTTTTGATACGCAGTATTTT | CSVEEVFDTQYF
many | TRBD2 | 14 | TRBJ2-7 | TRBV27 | TGTGCCAGCAGTTTGACTAGCTCGTCCTACGAGCAGTACTTC | CASSLTSSSYEQYF
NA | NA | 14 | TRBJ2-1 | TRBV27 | TGTGCCAGCAGTTTATACGGACCGACGGGTGAGCAGTTCTTC | CASSLYGPTGEQFF
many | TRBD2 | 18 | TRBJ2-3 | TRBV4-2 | TGTGCCAGCAGCCAAGATTGGACTAGCGGGACTAGCACAGATACGCAGTATTTT | CASSQDWTSGTSTDTQYF
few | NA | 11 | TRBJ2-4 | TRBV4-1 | TGCGCCAGCAGCCTATTGGGCATTCAGTACTTC | CASSLLGIQYF
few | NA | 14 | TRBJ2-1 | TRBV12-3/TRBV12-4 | TGTGCCAGCAGTCCGGACGGAAACTACAATGAGCAGTTCTTC | CASSPDGNYNEQFF
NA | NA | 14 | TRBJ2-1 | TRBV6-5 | TGTGCCAGCAGTTACTCGGAGGATTACAATGAGCAGTTCTTC | CASSYSEDYNEQFF
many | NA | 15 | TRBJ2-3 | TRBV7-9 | TGTGCCAGCGCAGAGGAGGCAAGGGTTACAGATACGCAGTATTTT | CASAEEARVTDTQYF
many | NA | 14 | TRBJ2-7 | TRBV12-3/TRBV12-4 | TGTGCCAGCAGTTTGGGTCTTGCTGCCTACGAGCAGTACTTC | CASSLGLAAYEQYF
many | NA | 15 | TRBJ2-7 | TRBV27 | TGTGCCAGCAGTTTCGACTCCCAACTCTCCTACGAGCAGTACTTC | CASSFDSQLSYEQYF
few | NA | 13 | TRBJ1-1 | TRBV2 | TGTGCCAACTCGTGGTCTAGGGGCACTGAAGCTTTCTTT | CANSWSRGTEAFF
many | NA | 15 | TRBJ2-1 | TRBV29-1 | TGCAGCGTTGAGGCCTTAGAGGGTACAGTGGATGAGCAGTTCTTC | CSVEALEGTVDEQFF
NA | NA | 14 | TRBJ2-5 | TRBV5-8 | TGTGCCAGCAGCTTGGGGCGGGTATGGGAGACCCAGTACTTC | CASSLGRVWETQYF
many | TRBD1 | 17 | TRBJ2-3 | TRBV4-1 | TGCGCCAGCAGCCAGTTCATAGGACAGGGGGCAACAGATACGCAGTATTTT | CASSQFIGQGATDTQYF
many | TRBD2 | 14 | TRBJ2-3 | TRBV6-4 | TGTGCCAGCAGTGTTGGCGGGAGCGGGGATACGCAGTATTTT | CASSVGGSGDTQYF
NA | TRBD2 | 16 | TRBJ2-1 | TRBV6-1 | TGTGCCAGCAGTCCCCCGGGAGCGGGAGAGAAGGGTGAGCAGTTCTTC | CASSPPGAGEKGEQFF
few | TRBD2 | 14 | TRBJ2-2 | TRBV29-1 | TGCAGCGCCGGGGGGGGATCGAACACCGGGGAGCTGTTTTTT | CSAGGGSNTGELFF